Following are 27 T cell receptor beta chains from one sample sequenced in a study of blood T cell repertoires in COVID-19. Data came from immunoSEQ multiplex PCR; TCRdb stores just in-frame clones and leaves some out. This sample has 300,000 to 400,000 clones, with about 85% found just once. The material sequenced was PBMCs or T cells enriched from blood (not recorded which). These receptors were collected from a woman aged 25 to 39 who had been exposed to COVID-19.

This chain joins TRBV11-2 and TRBJ2-7; maybe TRBD2 (7 bases). Trimming removed 1 base from V and 5 bases from J, with 12 bases in between. Germline lookup yields CDR1 SGHAT and CDR2 FQNNGV. The CDR3 runs 14 residues. This chain's CDR3 is CASSLVRGANEQYF. DNA for the CDR3: TGTGCCAGCAGCTTAGTTCGGGGGGCGAACGAGCAGTACTTC.

V and J are TRBV12-5 and TRBJ2-1; 14 nucleotides align to TRBD2. V lost 3 bases to trimming and J lost 6 bases; unmatched junction nucleotides: 7. The CDR3 is made up of 17 amino acids. The germline gives CDR1 LGHNT, CDR2 FRNRAP. CDR3: CASGFTAGTSGGNEQFF. The CDR3, as DNA: TGTGCTAGTGGTTTCACGGCCGGGACTAGCGGGGGCAATGAGCAGTTCTTC.

This clone was observed once. V is TRBV4-1 and J is TRBJ1-2; the match to TRBD1 covers 7 bases. There are 15 residues in the CDR3. The germline CDR1 and CDR2 sequences are MGHRA and YSYEKL. Trimming removed 4 bases from V and 1 base from J; junction bases left unmatched: 6. This CDR3 reads CASSLGTELNYGYTF. CDR3 coding DNA: TGCGCCAGCAGCCTAGGGACAGAACTTAACTATGGCTACACCTTC.

The rearrangement uses TRBV5-1 and TRBJ2-1; TRBD2 matches at 10 bases. Germline V gene lookup returns CDR1 SGHRS and CDR2 YFSETQ. The V segment lost 8 bases and the J segment 4 bases; nucleotides outside the gene matches: 6. The CDR3 is made up of 14 amino acids. CDR3 DNA: TGCGCCAGTTTGAGGGGACTAGCGTACAATGAGCAGTTCTTC. This translates into CASLRGLAYNEQFF.

This chain connects TRBV19 to TRBJ2-2; TRBD2 aligns across 10 bases. This CDR3 is built from 15 residues. Looked up from germline, CDR1 is LNHDA and CDR2 is SQIVND (reference sequence). V lost 6 bases, J lost 0 bases, and 1 base stayed unmatched. The CDR3 region has the DNA TGTGCCAGTAGACTAGCGGGGACGAACACCGGGGAGCTGTTTTTT. Protein sequence: CASRLAGTNTGELFF.

This clone was seen only a few times. This rearrangement joins TRBV7-9 to TRBJ2-2; the match to TRBD1 covers 11 bases. Germline CDR1 is SEHNR and CDR2 is FQNEAQ (reference sequence). V was pared by 5 bases and J by 3 bases, with 8 bases of the junction left unmatched. The CDR3 has 17 amino acids. CDR3 in DNA: TGTGCCAGCAGCCCTCATAGGACAGGGGGCGACACCGGGGAGCTGTTTTTT. Protein sequence: CASSPHRTGGDTGELFF. The full variable domain, in which reference TRBV7-9 and TRBJ2-2 provide the parts outside the CDR3, is DTGVSQNPRHKITKRGQNVTFRCDPISEHNRLYWYRQTLGQGPEFLTYFQNEAQLEKSRLLSDRFSAERPKGSFSTLEIQRTEQGDSAMYLCASSPHRTGGDTGELFFGEGSRLTVL.

The rearrangement links TRBV2 to TRBJ1-2; 10 bases match TRBD1. After removal of 4 bases from V and 2 bases from J, the junction contained 7 bases not matched to a gene. The V gene's germline CDR1 is SNHLY and CDR2 FYNNEI. CDR3 size: 16 residues. The CDR3 bases are TGTGCCAGCAGTGTTCCGGGACAGGGGACGAACTATGGCTACACCTTC. Translating gives CASSVPGQGTNYGYTF.

The chain joins TRBV4-1 to TRBJ2-4; the D is unclear. Between the trimmed V and J ends, which lost 3 bases and 5 bases, there was a span of 5 bases. The germline CDR1 and CDR2 sequences are MGHRA and YSYEKL. The CDR3 loop spans 12 amino acids. As DNA, the CDR3 is TGCGCCAGCAGCCAGGCTCAAAACATTCAGTACTTC. This encodes CASSQAQNIQYF.

In this sample, this clone turned up once. The chain's CDR3 is CASSDRGGNSPLHF. The CDR3 region has the DNA TGTGCCAGCAGCGACCGGGGGGGGAATTCACCCCTCCACTTT. The genes are TRBV4-2 and TRBJ1-6; TRBD1 might be the D (5 bases). In germline, CDR1 is LGHNA, CDR2 YNFKEQ. The CDR3 runs to 14 residues. V was shortened by 5 bases and J by 7 bases, with 12 bases between the two germline ends.

This clone has only one observation. The chain uses TRBV9 and TRBJ1-1; a possible D gene is TRBD1 (6 bases). Deletions cut 3 bases from V and 3 bases from J, with 18 bases between. The CDR3 consists of 16 residues. Germline V gene data show CDR1 as SGDLS and CDR2 as YYNGEE. CDR3 protein: CASSALGQSWDTEAFF. For the CDR3, the DNA is TGTGCCAGCAGCGCTTTAGGACAGTCATGGGACACTGAAGCTTTCTTT.

The chain combines TRBV4-2 with TRBJ1-1; no clear D. The V end lost 0 bases, the J end lost 4 bases, and 9 bases lay between the germline ends. There are 14 residues in the CDR3. CDR1 is LGHNA and CDR2 is YNFKEQ in the germline V gene. Here the CDR3 DNA reads TGTGCCAGCAGCCAAGATTTCAGAGGCACTGAAGCTTTCTTT. It is translated as CASSQDFRGTEAFF.

The CDR3 DNA is TGTGCCAGCAGTGTGGGGAGTGGACAGGGTAGCAATCAGCCCCAGCATTTT. Its translation is CASSVGSGQGSNQPQHF. V is TRBV28 and J is TRBJ1-5, with TRBD1 identical over 8 bases. Germline V gene sequence: CDR1 MDHEN, CDR2 SYDVKM. The CDR3 is 17 amino acids. J gave up 0 bases and V 5 bases, and 9 bases lay outside the gene matches.

The chain joins TRBV6-1 to TRBJ1-1; unclear D gene. The CDR3 spans 13 residues. V shed 2 bases and J shed 1 base, with 5 bases lying between them. Looked up from germline, CDR1 is MNHNS and CDR2 is SASEGT. The CDR3 spells CASSESWNTEAFF. DNA for the CDR3: TGTGCCAGCAGTGAAAGCTGGAACACTGAAGCTTTCTTT.

The chain combines TRBV9 with TRBJ2-1; D ambiguous. V was cut by 0 bases and J by 6 bases, with 10 bases left in between. Germline CDR1 reads SGDLS; CDR2 reads YYNGEE. This CDR3 is 14 amino acids long. The CDR3 nucleotides are TGTGCCAGCAGCGTAGCATGGGCTTCCAATGAGCAGTTCTTC. Translating it yields CASSVAWASNEQFF.

The rearrangement uses TRBV11-2 and TRBJ2-1, with D maybe TRBD2 (6 bases). V was shortened by 6 bases and J by 5 bases, with 17 bases between the two germline ends. CDR1 and CDR2 (germline): SGHAT, FQNNGV. This CDR3 is 15 amino acids long. The chain's CDR3 is CASSSIPGLNNEQFF. The CDR3 DNA is TGTGCCAGCAGTTCAATACCGGGACTCAACAATGAGCAGTTCTTC.

This chain joins TRBV7-3 and TRBJ2-5; D gene uncertain. This CDR3 comprises 13 residues. CDR1 is SGHTA, CDR2 FQGTGA, per germline. V gave up 5 bases and J gave up 4 bases, with 11 bases separating them. CDR3 in DNA: TGTGCCAGCAGCCGTGGGCAGACAGAGACCCAGTACTTC. Its translation is CASSRGQTETQYF.

The V gene is TRBV3-1 (or the pseudogene TRBV3-2), the J gene TRBJ2-1; 9 bases agree with TRBD2. Trimming cost V 5 bases and J 7 bases; bases outside gene matches: 12. The germline CDR1 and CDR2 sequences are LGHDT and YNNKEL (reference sequence). The CDR3 is 16 residues long. CDR3 sequence: CASSLPLAGYKNEQFF. The CDR3 region has the DNA TGTGCCAGCAGCTTACCTCTAGCGGGATATAAGAATGAGCAGTTCTTC.

The chain combines TRBV25-1 with TRBJ1-2; 10 nucleotides match TRBD1. V was clipped by 7 bases and J by 2 bases; unmatched bases: 7. The CDR3 has 15 amino acids. Per the germline V gene, CDR1 is MGHDK and CDR2 is SYGVNS. DNA of the CDR3: TGTGCCAGCAAACAACCGGGACAGGGGAACTATGGCTACACCTTC. As protein: CASKQPGQGNYGYTF.

The rearrangement links TRBV19 to TRBJ1-4, with D possibly being TRBD1 (5 bases). V lost 4 bases, J lost 8 bases, and 17 bases lay in between. The CDR3 has 15 residues. CDR1 is LNHDA and CDR2 is SQIVND in the germline V gene (reference sequence). The CDR3 DNA reads TGTGCCAGTAGTACATCAGGGAACGTGAGAGAAAAACTGTTTTTT. Its protein is CASSTSGNVREKLFF.

This clone was seen a handful of times. The chain joins TRBV5-4 to TRBJ2-1, with 10 bases identical to TRBD2. This CDR3 comprises 16 residues. V was clipped by 4 bases and J by 6 bases; unmatched bases: 10. Germline CDR1 and CDR2: SGHNT and YYREEE (reference sequence). The DNA for the CDR3 is TGTGCCAGCAGCCCTGGGGACCTAGCGGGGGTCAATGAGCAGTTCTTC. Encoded protein: CASSPGDLAGVNEQFF.

The chain uses TRBV5-1 and TRBJ1-2; D not resolved. The germline CDR1 and CDR2 sequences are SGHRS and YFSETQ. The CDR3 loop spans 13 amino acids. V was shortened by 2 bases and J by 4 bases, with 9 bases between the two germline ends. CDR3 nucleotide sequence: TGCGCCAGCAGCTTCCCCGAGGCCTATGGCTACACCTTC. Protein: CASSFPEAYGYTF. Combining the CDR3 with reference TRBV5-1 and TRBJ1-2 gives the whole variable domain KAGVTQTPRYLIKTRGQQVTLSCSPISGHRSVSWYQQTPGQGLQFLFEYFSETQRNKGNFPGRFSGRQFSNSRSEMNVSTLELGDSALYLCASSFPEAYGYTFGSGTRLTVV.

The chain employs TRBV5-1 and TRBJ2-7; D remains unclear. CDR1 SGHRS and CDR2 YFSETQ come from the germline V gene. The CDR3 totals 16 residues. Trimming removed 1 base at V and 1 base at J, with 15 bases between. The CDR3 bases are TGCGCCAGCAGCTTGTTTGACAACTCACCTTCCTACGAGCAGTACTTC. This gives the protein CASSLFDNSPSYEQYF.

This clone occurred once. The V gene is TRBV30, the J gene TRBJ1-2; D is perhaps TRBD1 (5 bases). Germline V gene sequence: CDR1 GTSNPN, CDR2 SVGIG (reference sequence). The V end lost 0 bases, the J end lost 5 bases, and 13 bases lay between the germline ends. The CDR3 is 14 residues long. CDR3 sequence (DNA): TGTGCCTGGAGTGTACCCCAGGGATATTATGGCTACACCTTC. It translates to CAWSVPQGYYGYTF.

The gene calls are TRBV12-3 or TRBV12-4 and TRBJ1-2; TRBD1 aligns across 8 bases. After removal of 6 bases from V and 7 bases from J, the junction contained 7 bases not matched to a gene. The CDR3 is 13 residues long. For the CDR3, the DNA is TGTGCCAGCAGCCCTGACAGGGGCCTTGGCTACACCTTC. It is translated as CASSPDRGLGYTF.

The genes are TRBV10-3 and TRBJ1-3; 8 bases map to TRBD1. The CDR3 has 18 residues. Germline V gives CDR1 ENHRY, CDR2 SYGVKD. Unmatched junction bases numbered 9, after V lost 2 bases and J lost 0 bases. As DNA, the CDR3 is TGTGCCATCAGTGAGACACCGGGACAGGACTTCTCTGGAAACACCATATATTTT. This codes for CAISETPGQDFSGNTIYF.

The chain couples TRBV25-1 to TRBJ2-5, with a weak D call TRBD2 (6 bases). The CDR3 runs 16 residues. CDR1 and CDR2 (germline): MGHDK, SYGVNS. V was trimmed by 7 bases and J by 5 bases, leaving 23 bases between them. DNA of the CDR3: TGTGCCAGCATATCTTCCCGGGGGTCTCATTGGGAGACCCAGTACTTC. This translates into CASISSRGSHWETQYF.

The CDR3 nucleotides read TGTGCCAGCAGCCAAGGACTAGCGGGAGGAGATGGCTACACCTTC. Encoded protein: CASSQGLAGGDGYTF. The chain employs TRBV3-1 (or the pseudogene TRBV3-2) and TRBJ1-2; D remains unclear. CDR1 is LGHDT and CDR2 is YNNKEL in the germline V gene (reference sequence). CDR3 length: 15 amino acids. Trimming pared 1 base from V and 6 bases from J, leaving 15 bases between.